This paragraph covers one TCR beta chain sequence. The source of the sample is a study of blood T cell repertoires in COVID-19. Study in general: Acute and convalescent COVID-19 samples came from the United States, Italy and Spain. PBMCs, B-cell-depleted T cells, or T cells provided the cDNA or gDNA that made up the material.

Libraries were prepared by immunoSEQ multiplex PCR; TCRdb keeps only in-frame clonotypes and omits some of them. The table shows just under 350,000 clones, with around four fifths occurring only once. This TCR derives from a man aged 25 to 40 with active or convalescent COVID-19. Material: peripheral blood.

The CDR3 nucleotides read TGTGCCAGCAGCTCCCCGGGACACGGGGTCTACGAGCAGTACTTC. Translating gives CASSSPGHGVYEQYF. The gene calls are TRBV5-6 and TRBJ2-7; the D gene is possibly TRBD1 (6 bases). The CDR3 extends over 15 amino acids. V was clipped by 3 bases and J by 3 bases, with 16 bases between them. The germline gives CDR1 SGHDT, CDR2 YYEEEE.